This entry concerns a single T cell receptor beta chain. No cognate antigen has been identified for it. Within one base of it there is no much larger clone, and no base qualities were kept. The sample's time point label, decoded: second blood draw from one MS patient after hematopoietic stem cell transplantation. TCR beta repertoires were profiled from peripheral blood of more than ten young patients with multiple sclerosis to demonstrate the VDJtools post-analysis software. The patients with multiple sclerosis were children and adolescents between roughly 6 and 17 years of age. The CDR3 has 17 amino acids, counting the end cysteine and phenylalanine. Only the CDR3 region is kept as DNA, spanning 51 bases read in frame from base 1. For CDR1 and CDR2, the germline V gene (reference sequence) lists SEHNR and FQNEAQ. For this chain, trimming is 4 bases at the V end and 9 bases at the J end, and the number of junction bases without a gene match is 14.

This specimen belongs to a study of post-analysis software for immune sequencing data (dated by TCRdb to the mid-2010s). For the wider study: Disease courses on record covered relapsing-remitting, secondary progressive and progressive-relapsing multiple sclerosis, though some patients had no subtype annotation. The patient repertoires were compared against 10 to 12 previously published healthy control repertoires obtained from donors aged 6 to 25 years. A subset of samples was prepared in parallel using single-end sample barcoding, then pooled and co-amplified after Illumina adapter ligation.

On the study overall, not on this receptor specifically: The control group was slightly older than the multiple sclerosis patient group. Significantly higher frequencies in patients than in controls were found for roughly 5 TRBV segments, including TRBV5-6, TRBV5-1 and TRBV20-1. Compared with controls, multiple sclerosis patients had significantly lower normalized Chao1 diversity, a finding suggesting substantial peripheral T-cell clonal expansion. Strong co-clustering of samples prepared in the same batch was shown by direct clustering with F measure, prompting a batch-effect correction.

Library preparation employed PCR. This sample was sequenced with an Illumina HiSeq 2500. Unique molecular identifiers were incorporated into TCR beta cDNA libraries to reduce PCR and sequencing biases. Per 1 to 10 million input T cells, roughly 500,000 cDNA molecules were obtained, such that each molecule approximated one T cell. Patient libraries were prepared and sequenced with the same protocol used for the earlier healthy control dataset. Within a given batch, samples were prepared together, multiplexed and sequenced on the same HiSeq lane. The study's processing was this. MIGEC was used to process the raw barcoded reads, and molecular identifier groups with only a single read were discarded before consensus assembly and CDR3 extraction. VDJtools was used for post-analysis of the clonotype tables, and diversity was normalized by down-sampling every dataset to the size of the smallest sample. Repertoire overlap clustering matched CDR3 amino acid but not nucleotide sequences to correct batch-related cross-sample contamination. In-frame beta chains were kept once TCRdb had trimmed the public reads at Q25 with fastp and called clones with MiXCR. Every entry covers one CDR3 protein and lists the most common genes and DNA from its rows. It is TCRdb's table, rather than the study itself, that gives the V and J calls and clone size. Present in this sample are over 150,000 distinct CDR3 sequences, 35% to 40% of which were seen just once. Approximately 30% of the sample goes to the ten largest clones.

Sample: blood, taken after autologous hematopoietic stem cell transplantation. The rearranged chain carries TRBV7-9 and TRBJ1-6, with 8 central nucleotides matching TRBD1. The receptor was isolated from a girl aged 10 to 17 with multiple sclerosis. Donor details come from another sample of the same person, matched by shared clones. The CDR3 loop reads CASSSHDTQGARSPLHF. The sequence in DNA is TGTGCCAGCAGCTCCCACGACACTCAGGGGGCTCGTTCACCCCTCCACTTT.